The 29 T cell receptor beta chains below were found in one sample sequenced in a study of identical twins. TCRdb ran MiXCR on the 5' RACE reads and lists one entry per CDR3 protein. The sample has 400,000 to 550,000 distinct CDR3 sequences, 13% to 15% seen once. These data also formed part of another study, on yellow fever vaccine responses in identical twins.

Sample: CD4+ T cells sorted from blood. These receptors originate from a woman between 18 and 30 years old in good health.

Many counts were recorded for this clonotype. This chain connects TRBV18 to TRBJ2-1, with 12 bases lining up with TRBD2. Trimming took 2 bases from V and 1 from J; bases not matched to a gene: 0. Germline assignment: CDR1 KGHSH and CDR2 LQKENI. This CDR3 comprises 16 residues. In nucleotides, the CDR3 is TGTGCCAGCTCACCAGGGACTAGCGGGTCCTACAATGAGCAGTTCTTC. Its translation: CASSPGTSGSYNEQFF.

This clonotype was detected only a few times. This rearrangement joins TRBV24-1 to TRBJ2-1; TRBD2 might be the D (5 bases). This CDR3 contains 17 residues. Trimming took 1 base from V and 6 from J, leaving 18 bases between them. The germline V gene encodes CDR1 KGHDR and CDR2 SFDVKD. CDR3 coding DNA: TGTGCCACCAGTGATTTCACGGTGGGGAGAGTCGTCAATGAGCAGTTCTTC. It encodes CATSDFTVGRVVNEQFF.

The chain employs TRBV20-1 and TRBJ2-7; D gene unclear. Trimming removed 6 bases at V and 3 bases at J, with 18 bases between. The CDR3 consists of 14 residues. Germline loops: CDR1 DFQATT, CDR2 SNEGSKA (reference sequence). The CDR3 region is CSALGRRAGYEQYF. CDR3 nucleotides: TGCAGTGCCTTGGGTCGCCGGGCCGGCTACGAGCAGTACTTC.

The genes are TRBV18 and TRBJ1-2, with D unresolved. The CDR3 consists of 13 residues. Germline V gene sequence: CDR1 KGHSH, CDR2 LQKENI. V was shortened by 0 bases and J by 8 bases, with 10 bases between the two germline ends. Here the CDR3 DNA reads TGTGCCAGCTCACCACCGATGATGAAAGGCTACACCTTC. Translating gives CASSPPMMKGYTF.

This clonotype was seen a handful of times. This rearrangement joins TRBV7-9 to TRBJ2-1; no clear D gene. Germline-derived CDR1 and CDR2 are SEHNR and FQNEAQ (reference sequence). V gave up 6 bases and J gave up 5 bases, with 11 bases separating them. The CDR3 spans 13 residues. DNA of the CDR3: TGTGCCAGCAGGGCATCCACCCACAATGAGCAGTTCTTC. It encodes CASRASTHNEQFF.

This clonotype has just a few counts. The chain carries TRBV9 and TRBJ2-5; D unclear. Per the germline V gene, CDR1 is SGDLS and CDR2 is YYNGEE. CDR3 size: 14 residues. Trimming pared 1 base from V and 4 bases from J, leaving 11 bases between. The CDR3 coding sequence is TGTGCCAGCAGCGTATCCTGGGTGGTAGAGACCCAGTACTTC. Its protein is CASSVSWVVETQYF.

In this sample, this clonotype turned up many times. This chain links TRBV12-3 or TRBV12-4 with TRBJ2-3, with no clear D. Between the trimmed V and J ends, which lost 7 bases and 4 bases, there was a span of 9 bases. There are 12 residues in the CDR3. The DNA of the CDR3 is TGTGCCAGCACCCGGGTGGCAGATACGCAGTATTTT. It codes for CASTRVADTQYF.

This clonotype was counted between two and nine times. V is TRBV5-5 and J is TRBJ2-3; 7 nucleotides agree with TRBD2. The CDR3 spans 15 residues. Germline trimming cut 6 bases from V and 0 bases from J; bases unmatched to any gene: 7. From germline, CDR1 is SGHKS and CDR2 YYEKEE (reference sequence). The CDR3 protein is CASKGSGTSTDTQYF. In DNA form, the CDR3 reads TGTGCCAGCAAAGGGAGCGGGACTAGCACAGATACGCAGTATTTT.

This clonotype was found once. This chain joins TRBV5-1 and TRBJ2-2; TRBD2 might be the D (6 bases). Germline-derived CDR1 and CDR2 are SGHRS and YFSETQ. Trimming pared 0 bases from V and 3 bases from J, leaving 12 bases between. The CDR3 runs 16 residues. CDR3 nucleotides: TGCGCCAGCAGCTTGGTCGTCGGGAGTCACACCGGGGAGCTGTTTTTT. It encodes CASSLVVGSHTGELFF.

This clonotype was observed at least ten times. The chain uses TRBV9 and TRBJ2-1, with 12 bases lining up with TRBD2. V lost 3 bases and J lost 9; bases outside the gene matches: 10. Germline CDR1 is SGDLS and CDR2 is YYNGEE. This CDR3 contains 16 residues. In DNA, the CDR3 is TGTGCCAGCAGCGGAGGGACTAGCGGGCTGGGGGGTGAGCAGTTCTTC. Encoded protein: CASSGGTSGLGGEQFF.

This clonotype appeared once. This rearrangement joins TRBV20-1 to TRBJ2-5; the match to TRBD2 covers 9 bases. The germline V gene has CDR1 DFQATT and CDR2 SNEGSKA (reference sequence). Unmatched junction bases numbered 4, after V lost 4 bases and J lost 4 bases. There are 13 residues in the CDR3. CDR3 coding DNA: TGCAGTGCTACCCTAGCGGGGCGAGAGACCCAGTACTTC. Amino acid sequence: CSATLAGRETQYF.

The chain is built from TRBV3-1 and TRBJ2-1; tentative D call: TRBD2 (5 bases). The CDR3 length is 16 residues. Trimming left V 3 bases short and J 4 bases short, with 16 bases between. Germline V gene lookup returns CDR1 LGHDT and CDR2 YNNKEL (reference sequence). The CDR3 region is CASSQSTRGLYNEQFF. The DNA for the CDR3 is TGTGCCAGCAGCCAGTCAACTAGAGGCCTATACAATGAGCAGTTCTTC.

The sample holds a few counts of this clonotype. The chain has TRBV5-1 and TRBJ1-3; D is ambiguous. This CDR3 contains 17 residues. Germline lookup yields CDR1 SGHRS and CDR2 YFSETQ. The V end lost 0 bases, the J end lost 1 base, and 14 bases lay between the germline ends. Here the CDR3 DNA reads TGCGCCAGCAGCTTGGAAGGACTCGGCTTATCTGGAAACACCATATATTTT. Its translation is CASSLEGLGLSGNTIYF. The variable domain in full, completed from reference TRBV5-1 and TRBJ1-3, reads KAGVTQTPRYLIKTRGQQVTLSCSPISGHRSVSWYQQTPGQGLQFLFEYFSETQRNKGNFPGRFSGRQFSNSRSEMNVSTLELGDSALYLCASSLEGLGLSGNTIYFGEGSWLTVV.

This clonotype was counted a few times. The chain combines TRBV9 with TRBJ2-3; no reliable D call. Trimming shortened V by 3 bases and J by 3 bases, and 14 bases separated the two germline ends. The germline CDR1 and CDR2 sequences are SGDLS and YYNGEE. The CDR3 is 15 amino acids. The CDR3 DNA follows: TGTGCCAGCAGCGCAGACGGCCACGAGACAGATACGCAGTATTTT. As protein: CASSADGHETDTQYF. The entire variable domain, with the rest obtained from reference TRBV9 and TRBJ2-3, is as follows: DSGVTQTPKHLITATGQRVTLRCSPRSGDLSVYWYQQSLDQGLQFLIQYYNGEERAKGNILERFSAQQFPDLHSELNLSSLELGDSALYFCASSADGHETDTQYFGPGTRLTVL.

The rearrangement uses TRBV7-9 and TRBJ2-5, with 10 bases that match TRBD2. CDR3 length equals 16 residues. The V gene's germline CDR1 is SEHNR and CDR2 FQNEAQ (reference sequence). The V gene end was trimmed by 4 bases and the J gene end by 0 bases; junction bases not matched to a gene: 5. For the CDR3, the DNA is TGTGCCAGCAGCTCTTGGACTAGCGGATACCAAGAGACCCAGTACTTC. Amino acids: CASSSWTSGYQETQYF.

The rearrangement uses TRBV10-3 and TRBJ2-7; D may match TRBD1 or TRBD2 (5 bases each). Trimming took off 6 bases at V and 0 bases at J, with 12 bases between the two ends. The CDR3 length is 14 residues. Germline CDR1 and CDR2: ENHRY and SYGVKD. The CDR3 region is CAIRTGTDSYEQYF. The DNA of the CDR3 is TGTGCCATCAGGACCGGGACCGACTCCTACGAGCAGTACTTC.

This clonotype appeared many times. The rearrangement uses TRBV15 and TRBJ2-3; no reliable D call. The CDR3 is 12 amino acids. Germline CDR1 and CDR2: LNHNV and YYDKDF (reference sequence). The V and J ends lost 1 base and 4 bases respectively, with 3 bases between them. The CDR3 is CATSRASDTQYF. Here the CDR3 DNA reads TGTGCCACCAGCAGAGCGTCAGATACGCAGTATTTT.

The chain links TRBV3-1 to TRBJ2-1; 15 bases align to TRBD2. The trim removed 0 bases at V and 4 bases at J, leaving 10 bases unmatched. The CDR3 extends over 20 amino acids. Looked up from germline, CDR1 is LGHDT and CDR2 is YNNKEL (reference sequence). Here the CDR3 DNA reads TGTGCCAGCAGCCAAGAAACCCCGGGACTAGCGGGAGGTGGGTACAATGAGCAGTTCTTC. As protein: CASSQETPGLAGGGYNEQFF.

This chain uses TRBV20-1 with TRBJ2-3; TRBD1 aligns across 9 bases. V gave up 0 bases and J gave up 4 bases; unmatched junction bases: 11. The CDR3 covers 17 residues. Germline loops: CDR1 DFQATT, CDR2 SNEGSKA (reference sequence). The CDR3 sequence: CSAREPRTGDGADTQYF. CDR3 coding DNA: TGCAGTGCTAGAGAGCCCCGGACAGGGGATGGCGCAGATACGCAGTATTTT.

This clonotype appeared many times. The chain carries TRBV6-1 and TRBJ2-3; TRBD2 aligns across 10 bases. Germline CDR1 is MNHNS and CDR2 is SASEGT. The CDR3 consists of 15 residues. J lost 1 base, V lost 6 bases, and 4 bases had no gene match. The CDR3 region is CASSRLAGRTDTQYF. CDR3 nucleotides: TGTGCCAGCAGCCGACTAGCGGGCCGCACAGATACGCAGTATTTT.

The J gene is TRBJ2-7, the V gene TRBV20-1, with D unresolved. This CDR3 comprises 14 residues. Germline V gene lookup returns CDR1 DFQATT and CDR2 SNEGSKA (reference sequence). V gave up 8 bases and J gave up 0 bases, with 17 bases separating them. DNA of the CDR3: TGCAGTAGCTTCCGGCAGCCTACCTCCTACGAGCAGTACTTC. Its protein product is CSSFRQPTSYEQYF.

The V gene is TRBV25-1, the J gene TRBJ2-7; 7 bases match TRBD2. The CDR3 runs to 14 residues. The germline gives CDR1 MGHDK, CDR2 SYGVNS. Losses at the gene ends were 2 bases for V and 7 bases for J; bases not matched to a gene: 8. The CDR3 loop reads CASSEGGRGGEQYF. The CDR3 DNA is TGTGCCAGCAGTGAAGGGGGTCGGGGAGGGGAGCAGTACTTC.

This clonotype was detected only a few times. The V call is TRBV6-2 or TRBV6-3, the J call TRBJ2-7; 8 bases match TRBD2. Trimming took 0 bases from V and 4 from J; bases not matched to a gene: 5. The CDR3 extends over 15 amino acids. Germline CDR1 and CDR2: MNHEY and SVGEGT. As DNA, the CDR3 is TGTGCCAGCAGTTACTCCGGACTAGCTCCTTACGAGCAGTACTTC. Its protein is CASSYSGLAPYEQYF.

The V and J genes are TRBV5-5 and TRBJ1-1; the D is unclear. CDR3 length: 15 amino acids. Germline values: CDR1 SGHKS, CDR2 YYEKEE (reference sequence). V dropped 1 base and J dropped 4 bases, with 14 bases sitting between them. The CDR3 sequence: CASSLSVPVGTEAFF. CDR3 coding DNA: TGTGCCAGCAGCTTGTCAGTACCCGTAGGCACTGAAGCTTTCTTT.

V is TRBV4-1 and J is TRBJ2-7; 7 nucleotides agree with TRBD2. Germline CDR1 MGHRA, CDR2 YSYEKL. V trimming: 1 base; J trimming: 6 bases; junction bases outside the gene matches: 12. The CDR3 has 16 residues. The CDR3 DNA reads TGCGCCAGCAGCCAAGGGCCAGGACTAGTCCTGGGCGAGCAGTACTTC. Translating it yields CASSQGPGLVLGEQYF.

This clonotype was detected only a few times. This chain connects TRBV7-2 to TRBJ1-5; D is unresolved. V was shortened by 4 bases and J by 7 bases, with 11 bases between the two germline ends. Germline V CDR1 and CDR2: SGHTA, FQGNSA. CDR3 length: 13 amino acids. The CDR3 coding sequence is TGTGCCAGCAGCTCCCATGCAGGCCAGCCCCAGCATTTT. Its protein is CASSSHAGQPQHF.

The chain couples TRBV2 to TRBJ2-7; D could derive from TRBD1 or TRBD2 (5 bases each). The germline V gene has CDR1 SNHLY and CDR2 FYNNEI. V lost 4 bases, J lost 2 bases, and 12 bases lay in between. This CDR3 spans 14 amino acids. The CDR3 loop is CASSVDGGPYEQYF. As DNA, the CDR3 is TGTGCCAGCAGTGTAGATGGGGGTCCCTACGAGCAGTACTTC.

The table lists this clonotype with many counts. The chain joins TRBV5-6 to TRBJ2-5, with 7 bases lining up with TRBD2. Losses at the gene ends were 5 bases for V and 4 bases for J; bases not matched to a gene: 8. The CDR3 is 14 amino acids. Germline values: CDR1 SGHDT, CDR2 YYEEEE. CDR3: CASRLRGGGETQYF. DNA for the CDR3: TGTGCCAGCAGGCTGCGCGGGGGTGGAGAGACCCAGTACTTC.

Many counts were recorded for this clonotype. The genes are TRBV12-3 or TRBV12-4 and TRBJ1-2; 11 bases agree with TRBD1. The V segment lost 1 base and the J segment 8 bases; nucleotides outside the gene matches: 6. The CDR3 has 15 amino acids. CDR3 in DNA: TGTGCCAGCAGTTTAGGTGGACAGGGGGCATACGGCTACACCTTC. This codes for CASSLGGQGAYGYTF.